Listed below are T cell receptor beta chains from one sample, sequenced in a study of CD8 T cells in Susac syndrome. TCRdb reanalysed the immunoSEQ multiplex PCR reads using MiXCR and keeps one entry per CDR3 protein. This sample carries approximately 140,000 distinct CDR3 sequences, roughly 95% of them seen once, and the ten largest clones take about 0.11%. The specimen was CD4+ T cells from PBMCs. The receptors derive from a human donor with multiple sclerosis. Both conserved end residues are part of each CDR3. A D gene is named only where the DNA matches it firmly. Not all rows give a size; the values are once, few, many and, for expanded clones, a class.

>TRBV19|NA|TRBJ2-4|13|NA
CASSLSEVDIQYF
TGTGCCAGTAGCCTATCAGAGGTGGACATTCAGTACTTC
>TRBV30|NA|TRBJ1-2|14|TRBD1
CARNQGTGRYGYTF
TGTGCCCGGAACCAAGGGACAGGGCGCTATGGCTACACCTTC
>TRBV14|NA|TRBJ2-3|16|TRBD2
CASSQVLGLATDTQYF
TGTGCCAGCAGCCAGGTACTCGGACTAGCGACAGATACGCAGTATTTT
>TRBV20-1|once|TRBJ2-3|14|TRBD2
CSALWASGENTQYF
TGCAGTGCTCTCTGGGCTAGCGGGGAAAATACGCAGTATTTT
>TRBV3-1|NA|TRBJ2-7|15|NA
CASSPYGASSYEQYF
TGTGCCAGCAGCCCGTACGGGGCCTCCTCCTACGAGCAGTACTTC
>TRBV10-3|NA|TRBJ2-1|13|NA
CATQGGGKHEQFF
TGTGCCACCCAGGGAGGGGGGAAACATGAGCAGTTCTTC
>TRBV20-1|NA|TRBJ1-3|14|NA
CSAATGSAGNTIYF
TGCAGTGCTGCCACAGGGAGCGCTGGAAACACCATATATTTT
>TRBV7-2|NA|TRBJ1-2|12|NA
CASSFLNYGYTF
TGTGCCAGCAGCTTCCTTAACTATGGCTACACCTTC
>TRBV2|NA|TRBJ1-6|13|NA
CASRTENNSPLHF
TGTGCCAGCAGGACAGAGAATAATTCACCCCTCCACTTT
>TRBV7-2|NA|TRBJ2-1|16|TRBD2
CASSFWTSGGSNEQFF
TGTGCCAGCAGCTTTTGGACTAGCGGGGGATCAAATGAGCAGTTCTTC
>TRBV18|NA|TRBJ2-7|15|NA
CASSPDWQLTYEQYF
TGTGCCAGCTCACCGGATTGGCAGCTGACCTACGAGCAGTACTTC
>TRBV20-1|NA|TRBJ2-1|13|NA
CSAPRGGVHEQFF
TGCAGTGCCCCCCGAGGGGGAGTGCATGAGCAGTTCTTC
>TRBV2|NA|TRBJ2-1|9|NA
CASSAEQFF
TGTGCCAGCAGTGCGGAGCAGTTCTTC
>TRBV2|NA|TRBJ2-7|13|NA
CASMSDGSHEQYF
TGTGCCAGCATGAGTGATGGGTCCCACGAGCAGTACTTC
>TRBV6-5|NA|TRBJ2-1|14|NA
CASRLLQASNEQFF
TGTGCCAGCAGGCTCTTACAGGCATCCAATGAGCAGTTCTTC
>TRBV12-3/TRBV12-4|NA|TRBJ2-1|15|TRBD1
CASSSNRGLNNEQFF
TGTGCCAGCAGTTCTAACAGGGGGCTAAACAATGAGCAGTTCTTC
>TRBV20-1|NA|TRBJ2-1|11|TRBD1
CSAYRGNEQFF
TGCAGTGCCTACAGGGGGAATGAGCAGTTCTTC
>TRBV14|NA|TRBJ2-5|12|NA
CASRHAGETQYF
TGTGCCAGCAGACATGCTGGAGAGACCCAGTACTTC
>TRBV6-5|NA|TRBJ2-7|13|TRBD1
CASSDRGEVEQYF
TGTGCCAGCAGCGACAGGGGGGAAGTCGAGCAGTACTTC
>TRBV24-1|NA|TRBJ2-3|13|TRBD1
CAIGQGGSDTQYF
TGTGCCATCGGACAGGGTGGATCAGATACGCAGTATTTT
>TRBV3-1|NA|TRBJ1-2|16|NA
CASSQDGDGYSFIYTF
TGTGCCAGCAGCCAAGATGGAGATGGTTACAGTTTTATCTACACCTTC
>TRBV7-9|NA|TRBJ2-5|14|TRBD1
CASSLRQGMETQYF
TGTGCCAGCAGCCTTCGACAGGGGATGGAGACCCAGTACTTC
>TRBV5-6|NA|TRBJ2-3|17|TRBD1
CASSPGWTGGRTDTQYF
TGTGCCAGCAGCCCTGGCTGGACAGGGGGAAGGACAGATACGCAGTATTTT
>TRBV4-1|NA|TRBJ2-7|14|TRBD1
CASSQADRGHEQYF
TGCGCCAGCAGCCAAGCGGACAGGGGGCATGAGCAGTACTTC
>TRBV27|NA|TRBJ2-5|13|NA
CAARRVGMETQYF
TGTGCCGCAAGGAGGGTGGGCATGGAGACCCAGTACTTC
>TRBV9|NA|TRBJ2-3|17|TRBD2
CASSVDGSGWNTDTQYF
TGTGCCAGCAGCGTAGACGGTAGCGGGTGGAACACAGATACGCAGTATTTT
>TRBV9|NA|TRBJ2-7|18|NA
CASSVGVGPGLGVDEQYF
TGTGCCAGCAGCGTAGGTGTGGGTCCCGGGCTTGGAGTGGACGAGCAGTACTTC
>TRBV3-1|NA|TRBJ2-7|14|TRBD2
CASSQGGLADEQYF
TGTGCCAGCAGCCAAGGTGGGCTAGCGGACGAGCAGTACTTC
>TRBV7-2|NA|TRBJ1-1|15|NA
CASSLDVWRNTEAFF
TGTGCCAGCAGCTTAGATGTGTGGCGGAACACTGAAGCTTTCTTT
>TRBV9|NA|TRBJ1-1|13|NA
CASSVAIGSEAFF
TGTGCCAGCAGCGTAGCAATAGGGAGTGAAGCTTTCTTT
>TRBV7-2|NA|TRBJ1-1|14|TRBD1
CASSPRTGHTEAFF
TGTGCCAGCAGCCCCCGGACAGGGCACACTGAAGCTTTCTTT
>TRBV19|NA|TRBJ1-5|14|NA
CASSSGGGDQPQHF
TGTGCCAGTAGCTCTGGGGGGGGCGATCAGCCCCAGCATTTT
>TRBV7-2|once|TRBJ1-3|15|NA
CASSGVGISGNTIYF
TGTGCCAGCAGCGGGGTTGGGATCTCTGGAAACACCATATATTTT
>TRBV9|NA|TRBJ1-2|17|NA
CASSVEPRQDRGYGYTF
TGTGCCAGCAGCGTAGAACCCCGACAGGATCGCGGCTATGGCTACACCTTC
>TRBV18|NA|TRBJ2-7|13|NA
CASSPSRSYEQYF
TGTGCCAGCTCACCGTCGCGGTCCTACGAGCAGTACTTC
>TRBV2|NA|TRBJ2-3|15|TRBD2
CASNTLAGGRDTQYF
TGTGCCAGCAACACTCTAGCGGGGGGAAGAGATACGCAGTATTTT
>TRBV28|NA|TRBJ1-1|16|TRBD1
CASSALTGGSITEAFF
TGTGCCAGCAGTGCGTTAACAGGGGGCAGTATCACTGAAGCTTTCTTT
>TRBV5-1|NA|TRBJ1-2|17|NA
CASSYLRERRLSNGYTF
TGCGCCAGCAGCTACCTCAGGGAGCGACGGCTGTCTAATGGCTACACCTTC
>TRBV5-1|NA|TRBJ1-1|16|NA
CASSLGRDQLNTEAFF
TGCGCCAGCAGCTTAGGGAGGGACCAACTTAACACTGAAGCTTTCTTT
>TRBV3-1|NA|TRBJ2-5|16|TRBD1
CASSRGQGSWQETQYF
TGTGCCAGCAGCCGGGGACAGGGATCATGGCAAGAGACCCAGTACTTC
>TRBV12-3/TRBV12-4|NA|TRBJ1-2|12|NA
CASSLKAYGYTF
TGTGCCAGCAGTTTGAAGGCCTATGGCTACACCTTC
>TRBV28|NA|TRBJ1-1|14|NA
CASSLGTANTEAFF
TGTGCCAGCAGTCTCGGGACTGCGAACACTGAAGCTTTCTTT
>TRBV12-3/TRBV12-4|once|TRBJ2-7|13|NA
CASSLVRDGEQYF
TGTGCCAGCAGTTTGGTCAGGGACGGCGAGCAGTACTTC
>TRBV20-1|NA|TRBJ2-7|11|NA
CSALGADEQYF
TGCAGTGCTTTAGGGGCAGACGAGCAGTACTTC
>TRBV5-6|NA|TRBJ2-1|16|TRBD2
CASSLREGPSYNEQFF
TGTGCCAGCAGCCTAAGGGAGGGCCCGTCCTACAATGAGCAGTTCTTC
>TRBV3-1|NA|TRBJ2-2|14|NA
CASSPGHSTGELFF
TGTGCCAGCAGCCCGGGCCACTCCACCGGGGAGCTGTTTTTT
>TRBV29-1|NA|TRBJ1-2|12|NA
CSVEDQGAGYTF
TGCAGCGTTGAAGATCAAGGGGCTGGCTACACCTTC
>TRBV15|NA|TRBJ1-5|16|TRBD1
CASSKGAGSGNQPQHF
TGTGCCAGCTCAAAGGGGGCTGGTAGTGGCAATCAGCCCCAGCATTTT
>TRBV3-1|NA|TRBJ1-2|15|NA
CASSQFTGMAYGYTF
TGTGCCAGCAGCCAATTCACGGGAATGGCCTATGGCTACACCTTC
>TRBV23-1|NA|TRBJ1-5|16|NA
CASSRGQSYSNQPQHF
TGCGCCAGCAGTCGAGGACAGTCCTATAGCAATCAGCCCCAGCATTTT
>TRBV6-6|NA|TRBJ1-5|16|TRBD1
CASSYGTGKTNQPQHF
TGTGCCAGCAGTTATGGGACAGGGAAAACCAATCAGCCCCAGCATTTT
>TRBV9|NA|TRBJ2-1|15|NA
CASSVGDNRLSEQFF
TGTGCCAGCAGCGTCGGGGATAATAGGTTGAGTGAGCAGTTCTTC
>TRBV29-1|once|TRBJ2-7|11|NA
CSVLIFYEQYF
TGCAGCGTCCTAATTTTCTACGAGCAGTACTTC
>TRBV24-1|once|TRBJ2-5|14|NA
CATSETGTIETQYF
TGTGCCACCAGTGAAACAGGGACGATTGAGACCCAGTACTTC
>TRBV12-3/TRBV12-4|NA|TRBJ2-2|15|NA
CASTPLSWVGGELFF
TGTGCCAGCACCCCTCTCTCGTGGGTAGGCGGGGAGCTGTTTTTT